These 13 T cell receptor beta chains were all obtained from the same sample, sequenced in a study of T cell changes during pregnancy in multiple sclerosis. The assay was immunoSEQ multiplex PCR, and TCRdb's table has in-frame clones only and misses some. In the table there are fewer than 70,000 clones, approximately 90% of which are singletons. What was sequenced was peripheral blood from another person, used as feeder cells. These receptor sequences come from a human donor whose cells served as feeder cells for cultures in a pregnancy study.

The chain recombines TRBV6-5 with TRBJ2-1, with TRBD2 matching over 9 bases. CDR1 and CDR2 from the germline V gene are MNHEY and SVGAGI. The CDR3 totals 15 residues. Trimming removed 2 bases from V and 6 bases from J; junction bases left unmatched: 5. The CDR3 sequence is CASSYVAGGPNEQFF. For the CDR3, the DNA is TGTGCCAGCAGTTACGTGGCGGGAGGGCCCAATGAGCAGTTCTTC.

V is TRBV28 and J is TRBJ1-2, with no clear D. The length of the CDR3 is 13 residues. In germline, CDR1 is MDHEN, CDR2 SYDVKM. Trimming removed 10 bases from V and 6 bases from J, with 18 bases in between. DNA for the CDR3: TGTGCCACCCTTTACGAGGCAGACAATGGCTACACCTTC. This gives the protein CATLYEADNGYTF.

The chain has TRBV2 and TRBJ2-7; D gene unclear. Between the trimmed V and J ends, which lost 6 bases and 9 bases, there was a span of 12 bases. Per germline, CDR1 SNHLY and CDR2 FYNNEI. The CDR3 consists of 11 residues. The CDR3 sequence is CASRTYSRQYF. CDR3 sequence (DNA): TGTGCCAGCAGGACGTACTCGAGGCAGTACTTC.

The V gene is TRBV7-9, the J gene TRBJ1-4; D unclear. CDR3 length: 14 residues. Germline assignment: CDR1 SEHNR and CDR2 FQNEAQ (reference sequence). The V gene lost 6 bases and the J gene lost 7 bases, with 15 bases spanning the gap. The CDR3 sequence is CASREVLGVEKLFF. DNA of the CDR3: TGTGCCAGCAGGGAGGTTCTGGGAGTTGAAAAACTGTTTTTT.

This chain uses TRBV2 with TRBJ2-3; D remains unclear. The CDR3 runs 13 residues. Trimming left V 7 bases short and J 0 bases short, with 8 bases between. CDR1 SNHLY and CDR2 FYNNEI come from the germline V gene. The CDR3 bases are TGTGCCAGCAAGGTGTCTAGCACAGATACGCAGTATTTT. Protein sequence: CASKVSSTDTQYF.

V is TRBV7-2 and J is TRBJ2-1, with 13 bases identical to TRBD2. Per germline, CDR1 SGHTA and CDR2 FQGNSA. The V gene end was trimmed by 11 bases and the J gene end by 8 bases; junction bases not matched to a gene: 12. The CDR3 spans 15 residues. The CDR3 sequence: CAHPRTSGSNHEQFF. DNA for the CDR3: TGTGCCCATCCCAGGACTAGCGGGAGTAACCATGAGCAGTTCTTC.

The gene calls are TRBV4-1 and TRBJ1-5; D unresolved. Germline CDR1 is MGHRA and CDR2 is YSYEKL. Trimming pared 1 base from V and 3 bases from J, leaving 10 bases between. This CDR3 comprises 15 residues. CDR3 protein: CASSQAWGDNQPQHF. The DNA for the CDR3 is TGCGCCAGCAGCCAAGCGTGGGGAGACAATCAGCCCCAGCATTTT.

The V gene is TRBV28, the J gene TRBJ2-5, with 11 nucleotides matching TRBD2. V gave up 2 bases and J gave up 6 bases; unmatched junction bases: 11. Germline V gives CDR1 MDHEN, CDR2 SYDVKM. The CDR3 has 17 amino acids. CDR3 nucleotides: TGTGCCAGCAGTTTACCGGGTGCTAGCGGGAGGATGAAGACCCAGTACTTC. Translating gives CASSLPGASGRMKTQYF.

The chain has TRBV29-1 and TRBJ2-5; 7 bases are a match to TRBD1. Germline assignment: CDR1 SQVTM and CDR2 ANQGSEA. This CDR3 contains 13 residues. The trim removed 7 bases at V and 3 bases at J, leaving 8 bases unmatched. CDR3 sequence reads: CSADRVGEETQYF. The DNA of the CDR3 is TGCAGCGCCGACAGGGTCGGAGAAGAGACCCAGTACTTC.

V usage is TRBV4-3 and J usage is TRBJ1-1; TRBD1 is a possible D gene (5 bases). Germline CDR1 LGHNA, CDR2 YSLEER. The CDR3 has 15 amino acids. The V and J ends lost 4 bases and 5 bases respectively, with 17 bases between them. Here the CDR3 DNA reads TGCGCCAGCAGCCCGAACCCAGCGGCAGGGACTGAAGCTTTCTTT. Its protein product is CASSPNPAAGTEAFF.

V and J are TRBV4-2 and TRBJ1-1; D is perhaps TRBD1 (6 bases). The V gene's germline CDR1 is LGHNA and CDR2 YNFKEQ. The V gene lost 0 bases and the J gene lost 4 bases, with 15 bases spanning the gap. The CDR3 has 16 amino acids. CDR3 sequence (DNA): TGTGCCAGCAGCCAAGATAAAGGGGACAACGGCACTGAAGCTTTCTTT. It yields the protein CASSQDKGDNGTEAFF.

CDR3 DNA: TGTGCCAGAAGCGGGGTTAGCACAGATACGCAGTATTTT. It codes for CARSGVSTDTQYF. The genes are TRBV30 and TRBJ2-3, with TRBD2 identical over 7 bases. Losses at the gene ends were 8 bases for V and 0 bases for J; bases not matched to a gene: 5. This CDR3 contains 13 residues. Germline V gene lookup returns CDR1 GTSNPN and CDR2 SVGIG (reference sequence). The whole variable domain, remainder taken from reference TRBV30 and TRBJ2-3, is SQTIHQWPATLVQPVGSPLSLECTVEGTSNPNLYWYRQAAGRGLQLLFYSVGIGQISSEVPQNLSASRPQDRQFILSSKKLLLSDSGFYLCARSGVSTDTQYFGPGTRLTVL.

The chain combines TRBV5-4 with TRBJ2-7; D perhaps matches TRBD2 (7 bases). Trimming stripped 2 bases from V and 1 base from J, with 16 bases between. The germline gives CDR1 SGHNT, CDR2 YYREEE (reference sequence). The length of the CDR3 is 16 residues. CDR3 protein: CASSFRYRGASYEQYF. The CDR3 DNA reads as TGTGCCAGCAGCTTTCGGTACCGGGGGGCGTCCTACGAGCAGTACTTC.